This T cell receptor beta chain was found in a study of cytomegalovirus exposure and HLA in healthy donors. Overall study findings and caveats: Researchers reported in a later analysis that common viral pathogens appeared linked to several top clusters.

The CDR3 is 15 amino acids. Germline trimming cut 0 bases from V and 5 bases from J; bases unmatched to any gene: 5. From germline, CDR1 is SGHNT and CDR2 YYREEE (reference sequence). A multiplex PCR was run with 60 Vbeta primers and 13 Jbeta primers. Here immunoSEQ multiplex PCR was the method, and the copy in TCRdb shows in-frame clones only, minus some. The table lists 150,000 or so clones, around 77% of them singletons. With regard to this clone: Its antigen is not known.

This receptor was taken from a man aged 35-49 years in good health and CMV-seronegative. The sample comprised PBMCs. The chain employs TRBV5-4 and TRBJ2-5, with 9 bases aligning to TRBD1. The CDR3 reads CASSLGGTGSETQYF. CDR3 nucleotide sequence: TGTGCCAGCAGCTTGGGAGGGACAGGGTCGGAGACCCAGTACTTC.